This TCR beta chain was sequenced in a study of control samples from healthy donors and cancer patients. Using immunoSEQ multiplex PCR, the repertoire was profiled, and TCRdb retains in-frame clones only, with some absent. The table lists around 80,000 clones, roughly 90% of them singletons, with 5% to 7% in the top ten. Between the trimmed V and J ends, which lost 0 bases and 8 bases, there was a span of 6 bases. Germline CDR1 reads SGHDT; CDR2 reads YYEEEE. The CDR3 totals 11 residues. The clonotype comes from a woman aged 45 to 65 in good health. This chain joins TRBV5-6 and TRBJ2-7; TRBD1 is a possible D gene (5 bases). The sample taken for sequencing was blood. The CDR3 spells CASSLEGKQYF. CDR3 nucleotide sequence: TGTGCCAGCAGCTTGGAGGGGAAGCAGTACTTC.